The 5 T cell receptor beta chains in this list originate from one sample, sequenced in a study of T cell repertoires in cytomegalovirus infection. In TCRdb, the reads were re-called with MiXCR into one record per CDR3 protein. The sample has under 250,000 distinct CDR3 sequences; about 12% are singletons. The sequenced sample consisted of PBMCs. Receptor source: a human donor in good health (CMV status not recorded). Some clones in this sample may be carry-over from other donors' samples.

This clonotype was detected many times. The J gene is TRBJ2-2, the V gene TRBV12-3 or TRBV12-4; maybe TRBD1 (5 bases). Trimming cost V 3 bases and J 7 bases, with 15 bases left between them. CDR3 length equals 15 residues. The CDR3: CASSFLGAGVGELFF. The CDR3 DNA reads TGTGCCAGCAGTTTTTTAGGGGCTGGGGTCGGGGAGCTGTTTTTT.

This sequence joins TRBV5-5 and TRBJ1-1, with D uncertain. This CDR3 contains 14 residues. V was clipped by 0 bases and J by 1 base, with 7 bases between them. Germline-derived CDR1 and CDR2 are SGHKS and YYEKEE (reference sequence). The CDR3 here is CASSLAVGNTEAFF. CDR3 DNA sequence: TGTGCCAGCAGCTTGGCGGTTGGGAACACTGAAGCTTTCTTT. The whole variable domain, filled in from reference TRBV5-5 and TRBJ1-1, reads DAGVTQSPTHLIKTRGQQVTLRCSPISGHKSVSWYQQVLGQGPQFIFQYYEKEERGRGNFPDRFSARQFPNYSSELNVNALLLGDSALYLCASSLAVGNTEAFFGQGTRLTVV.

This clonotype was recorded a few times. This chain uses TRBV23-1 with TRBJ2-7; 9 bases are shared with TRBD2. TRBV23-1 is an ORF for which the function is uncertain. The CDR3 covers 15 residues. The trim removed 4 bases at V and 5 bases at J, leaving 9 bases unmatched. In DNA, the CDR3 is TGCGCCAGCAGTCTAGCTAGCGGGGCCAGACACGAGCAGTACTTC. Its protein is CASSLASGARHEQYF.

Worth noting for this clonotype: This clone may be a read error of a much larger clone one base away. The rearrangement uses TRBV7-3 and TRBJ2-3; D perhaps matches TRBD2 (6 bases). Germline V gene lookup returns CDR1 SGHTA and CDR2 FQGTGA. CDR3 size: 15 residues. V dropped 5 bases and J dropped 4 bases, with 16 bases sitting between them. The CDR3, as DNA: TGTGCCAGCAGCCTTTTAGCGGTAGGGTCAGATACGCAGTATTTT. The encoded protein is CASSLLAVGSDTQYF.

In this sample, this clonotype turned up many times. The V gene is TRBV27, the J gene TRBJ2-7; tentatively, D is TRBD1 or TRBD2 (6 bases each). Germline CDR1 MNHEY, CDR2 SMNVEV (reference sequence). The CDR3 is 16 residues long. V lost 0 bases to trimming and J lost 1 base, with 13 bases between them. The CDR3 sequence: CASSLSRGVLSYEQYF. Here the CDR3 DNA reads TGTGCCAGCAGTTTATCGAGGGGGGTTCTTTCCTACGAGCAGTACTTC.